This T cell receptor (beta chain) was identified in a study of T cell responses to AZD1222 COVID-19 vaccine. Study-wide findings and caveats: Spike-specific TCR breadth and depth rose after two AZD1222 doses.

This CDR3 has 13 residues. V was clipped by 3 bases and J by 6 bases, with 9 bases between them. CDR1 and CDR2 from the germline V gene are SGHTA and FQGNSA. Worth noting for this clone: Its antigen is still unknown.

Here immunoSEQ multiplex PCR was the method, and the copy in TCRdb shows in-frame clones only, minus some. The sample holds 150,000 to 200,000 clones, 90% to 95% seen once. The sample in question was peripheral blood, obtained 28 days after the second AZD1222 dose. The chain recombines TRBV7-2 with TRBJ2-1, with D maybe TRBD2 (6 bases). This sequence originates from an adult who received the AZD1222 COVID-19 vaccine. The CDR3 loop is CASSFPGGNEQFF. The CDR3 DNA sequence: TGTGCCAGCAGCTTCCCCGGGGGCAATGAGCAGTTCTTC. The variable domain in full, completed from reference TRBV7-2 and TRBJ2-1, reads GAGVSQSPSNKVTEKGKDVELRCDPISGHTALYWYRQSLGQGLEFLIYFQGNSAPDKSGLPSDRFSAERTGGSVSTLTIQRTQQEDSAVYLCASSFPGGNEQFFGPGTRLTVL.